The entry below gives a single TCR beta chain sequence along with its context. Its antigen is currently unknown. The sample is drawn from a study of cytomegalovirus exposure and HLA in healthy donors. About the study: The same platform was used for the 130 or so validation repertoires as for the approximately 730 first-cohort repertoires, as reported in a later analysis.

Sequencing was performed with immunoSEQ multiplex PCR; in TCRdb, only in-frame clones are kept and a portion is missing. The sample holds about 220,000 clones, 80% to 85% seen once. Regarding the study as a whole: The listing of 150 to 200 TCR beta chains classed them as cytomegalovirus-associated.

Separate from the roughly 720-subject first cohort was the approximately 120-subject validation cohort, to which the donors belonged. Germline V lookup: CDR1 KGHSH, CDR2 LQKENI. The CDR3 has 14 residues. V was clipped by 4 bases and J by 4 bases, with 13 bases between them. The rearrangement links TRBV18 to TRBJ1-1; D gene unclear. Source material: PBMCs. The sequence came from a woman aged 25-40 years in good health and CMV-seropositive. The CDR3: CASSLETRGTEAFF. Written as DNA, the CDR3 is TGTGCCAGCTCACTCGAAACCCGCGGCACTGAAGCTTTCTTT.